The T cell receptor (beta chain) described here comes from a study of breast tumors, draining lymph nodes, adjacent tissues. The study, taken as a whole, reports: The lymph node origin of tumor T cells was framed as consistent with a hypothesis, not demonstrated. Luminal-like breast cancer showed significantly greater tumor-nontumor repertoire similarity than basal-like breast cancer did.

The CDR3 extends over 14 amino acids. Trimming removed 5 bases from V and 1 base from J; junction bases left unmatched: 2. The germline CDR1 and CDR2 sequences are SEHNR and FQNEAQ (reference sequence). TCRdb used MiXCR to reprocess the multiplex PCR reads, holding one entry per CDR3 protein. This table has approximately 47,000 distinct CDR3 sequences, 23% appearing once. This clonotype has a count of ten or more. The antigen remains unidentified. This clonotype was obtained from a female donor with breast cancer. Some clones in this sample may be carry-over from other donors' samples. Sequenced material: breast tumor tissue. The rearrangement uses TRBV7-9 and TRBJ2-5; TRBD1 agrees at 9 bases. The CDR3 loop is CASSTQGAQETQYF. The CDR3 DNA sequence: TGTGCCAGCAGCACACAGGGGGCCCAAGAGACCCAGTACTTC.